The 29 T cell receptor beta chains below come from one sample, sequenced in a study of shared clonotypes between healthy human individuals. CD45RO-negative CD8 cells positively selected for CCR7 made up the naive population, which excluded terminally differentiated effector memory CD45RA+ cells. Sequencing used immunoSEQ multiplex PCR; TCRdb keeps in-frame clones, though not all of them. The data hold about 2 million clones, with about 95% observed a single time. What was sequenced was naive CD8+ T cells sorted from blood. Receptor source: a young man in good health.

The chain recombines TRBV7-9 with TRBJ2-3; possible D gene TRBD1, 6 bases. The CDR3 covers 15 residues. Germline V gene sequence: CDR1 SEHNR, CDR2 FQNEAQ (reference sequence). V gave up 4 bases and J gave up 0 bases, with 11 bases separating them. CDR3 nucleotide sequence: TGTGCCAGCAGCTCAAAGGACAGCAGCACAGATACGCAGTATTTT. Amino acid sequence: CASSSKDSSTDTQYF.

The CDR3 region has the DNA TGTGCCAGCAGTTACTCGGAGGGGACCCACGAGCAGTACTTC. Protein: CASSYSEGTHEQYF. This sequence joins TRBV6-6 and TRBJ2-7; D may be TRBD2 (6 bases). Trimming stripped 0 bases from V and 5 bases from J, with 11 bases between. The CDR3 is 14 residues long. Germline V gives CDR1 MNHNY, CDR2 SVGAGI (reference sequence).

The chain uses TRBV11-2 and TRBJ2-7, with D possibly being TRBD2 (6 bases). The germline V gene encodes CDR1 SGHAT and CDR2 FQNNGV. The length of the CDR3 is 14 residues. Deletions cut 5 bases from V and 4 bases from J, with 15 bases between. As DNA, the CDR3 is TGTGCCAGCAGCCCCGATTCGGGGGTTTACGAGCAGTACTTC. It is translated as CASSPDSGVYEQYF.

The V call is TRBV7-3, the J call TRBJ2-2, with D possibly being TRBD1 (6 bases). The V and J ends lost 7 bases and 1 base respectively, with 13 bases between them. Germline CDR1 reads SGHTA; CDR2 reads FQGTGA. This CDR3 contains 15 residues. The CDR3 nucleotides are TGTGCCAGCAACCAACAGGGTTGGAACACCGGGGAGCTGTTTTTT. It translates to CASNQQGWNTGELFF.

The rearrangement uses TRBV7-8 and TRBJ1-5; D uncertain. CDR3 length equals 15 residues. The germline V gene encodes CDR1 SGHVS and CDR2 FQNEAQ. The V gene lost 1 base and the J gene lost 4 bases, with 11 bases spanning the gap. CDR3 DNA sequence: TGTGCCAGCAGCTTAGGAGTCAGCCTTAATCAGCCCCAGCATTTT. Protein sequence: CASSLGVSLNQPQHF.

V gene TRBV4-3 combines with J gene TRBJ2-3; D gene uncertain. V shed 0 bases and J shed 4 bases, with 11 bases lying between them. Germline values: CDR1 LGHNA, CDR2 YSLEER. The CDR3 extends over 15 amino acids. The CDR3 protein is CASSQDVASPDTQYF. CDR3 nucleotide sequence: TGCGCCAGCAGCCAAGATGTAGCTTCCCCAGATACGCAGTATTTT.

The genes are TRBV19 and TRBJ2-2; D is possibly TRBD1 (6 bases). The CDR3 is 16 residues long. Germline V CDR1 and CDR2: LNHDA, SQIVND (reference sequence). The V gene lost 5 bases and the J gene lost 0 bases, with 13 bases spanning the gap. The CDR3, as DNA: TGTGCCAGTAGTCCCAGGGGCGCCGCGAACACCGGGGAGCTGTTTTTT. The encoded protein is CASSPRGAANTGELFF. Supplemented by reference TRBV19 and TRBJ2-2, the full variable domain reads DGGITQSPKYLFRKEGQNVTLSCEQNLNHDAMYWYRQDPGQGLRLIYYSQIVNDFQKGDIAEGYSVSREKKESFPLTVTSAQKNPTAFYLCASSPRGAANTGELFFGEGSRLTVL.

The chain links TRBV5-6 to TRBJ2-7, with 7 nucleotides matching TRBD2. This CDR3 is built from 15 residues. CDR1 and CDR2 (germline): SGHDT, YYEEEE. J lost 0 bases, V lost 2 bases, and 5 bases had no gene match. CDR3 protein: CASSFGLDLSYEQYF. The CDR3 nucleotides are TGTGCCAGCAGCTTCGGACTAGACCTCTCCTACGAGCAGTACTTC.

The V call is TRBV14, the J call TRBJ1-2; D possibly corresponds to TRBD1 (5 bases). Deletions cut 1 base from V and 4 bases from J, with 13 bases between. The CDR3 loop spans 15 amino acids. Per germline, CDR1 SGHDN and CDR2 FVKESK. The CDR3 DNA sequence: TGTGCCAGCAGCCAAGTGCCCGGACAAGTCTATGGCTACACCTTC. It codes for CASSQVPGQVYGYTF.

The chain recombines TRBV10-3 with TRBJ1-1; TRBD1 might be the D (5 bases). V lost 3 bases, J lost 4 bases, and 6 bases lay in between. Germline CDR1 is ENHRY and CDR2 is SYGVKD. The length of the CDR3 is 12 residues. CDR3 DNA sequence: TGTGCCATCAGTGATGGGGGCACTGAAGCTTTCTTT. It specifies CAISDGGTEAFF.

The V and J genes are TRBV5-6 and TRBJ2-7, with 15 bases aligning to TRBD2. V shed 5 bases, J shed 5 bases, and the junction held 11 bases outside the gene matches. Per germline, CDR1 SGHDT and CDR2 YYEEEE. The CDR3 totals 17 residues. CDR3 sequence: CASSYGTSGRSPHEQYF. DNA of the CDR3: TGTGCCAGCAGTTATGGGACTAGCGGGAGGAGCCCCCACGAGCAGTACTTC.

V and J are TRBV6-5 and TRBJ2-2, with D hard to call. Looked up from germline, CDR1 is MNHEY and CDR2 is SVGAGI. V was pared by 0 bases and J by 4 bases, with 12 bases between. The CDR3 loop spans 16 amino acids. CDR3 sequence reads: CASSYSTIPTTGELFF. The DNA of the CDR3 is TGTGCCAGCAGTTACTCGACAATCCCAACCACCGGGGAGCTGTTTTTT.

The chain joins TRBV27 to TRBJ1-6; 7 nucleotides align to TRBD1. The V gene end was trimmed by 3 bases and the J gene end by 9 bases; junction bases not matched to a gene: 8. Germline V gives CDR1 MNHEY, CDR2 SMNVEV (reference sequence). This CDR3 is built from 15 residues. The CDR3 loop is CASSFAPGGGSPLHF. DNA for the CDR3: TGTGCCAGCAGTTTCGCTCCAGGGGGAGGTTCACCCCTCCACTTT.

This sequence joins TRBV27 and TRBJ2-2; tentatively, D is TRBD2 (6 bases). There are 14 residues in the CDR3. Trimming took off 4 bases at V and 6 bases at J, with 12 bases between the two ends. The germline gives CDR1 MNHEY, CDR2 SMNVEV (reference sequence). Written as DNA, the CDR3 is TGTGCCAGCAGTTGGACTAACCCCCCCGGGGAGCTGTTTTTT. Amino acid sequence: CASSWTNPPGELFF.

The chain recombines TRBV4-1 with TRBJ2-5; D is unclear. The length of the CDR3 is 11 residues. V lost 6 bases and J 2 bases, leaving 4 bases between the germline ends. Germline V CDR1 and CDR2: MGHRA, YSYEKL. CDR3 sequence reads: CASRGQETQYF. The CDR3 DNA sequence: TGCGCCAGCAGGGGGCAAGAGACCCAGTACTTC.

The chain combines TRBV28 with TRBJ2-1; 12 bases are shared with TRBD2. Unmatched junction bases numbered 8, after V lost 3 bases and J lost 8 bases. In germline, CDR1 is MDHEN, CDR2 SYDVKM. The CDR3 is 16 residues long. As DNA, the CDR3 is TGTGCCAGCAGTTTGTATGGGCTAGCGGGGGGGTATGAGCAGTTCTTC. Amino acid sequence: CASSLYGLAGGYEQFF.

Regarding this clone: Other nucleotide sequences from this sample produce the same CDR3. V and J are TRBV5-4 and TRBJ2-7; tentatively, D is TRBD2 (5 bases). This CDR3 is built from 13 residues. Trimming cost V 2 bases and J 1 base, with 7 bases left between them. The germline CDR1 and CDR2 sequences are SGHNT and YYREEE (reference sequence). CDR3 in DNA: TGTGCCAGCAGCTTCCGGGAATCCTACGAGCAGTACTTC. Protein sequence: CASSFRESYEQYF.

With regard to this clone: It is unclear where the CDR3 begins or ends on the DNA, so no DNA is shown, and the CDR3 is as TCRdb lists it. The chain uses TRBV7-2 and TRBJ2-7. Germline loops: CDR1 SGHTA, CDR2 FQGNSA. Inclusive of both ends, the CDR3 amounts to 15 amino acids. The CDR3 region is CASSFGPGGVNEQYF.

This rearrangement joins TRBV6-1 to TRBJ2-5; D not resolved. From germline, CDR1 is MNHNS and CDR2 SASEGT. V dropped 4 bases and J dropped 3 bases, with 15 bases sitting between them. CDR3 length equals 15 residues. CDR3 sequence: CASSGGWTRKETQYF. The CDR3 DNA sequence: TGTGCCAGCAGTGGGGGATGGACCCGAAAAGAGACCCAGTACTTC.

This clone appeared once. This rearrangement joins TRBV7-9 to TRBJ1-2, with a possible D match to TRBD1 (6 bases). From germline, CDR1 is SEHNR and CDR2 FQNEAQ (reference sequence). This CDR3 contains 15 residues. Trimming cost V 0 bases and J 4 bases, with 12 bases left between them. CDR3 in DNA: TGTGCCAGCAGCTTAGCGGACAGCTACGGCTATGGCTACACCTTC. It encodes CASSLADSYGYGYTF.

The rearrangement uses TRBV7-9 and TRBJ1-2, with D unclear. The germline V gene has CDR1 SEHNR and CDR2 FQNEAQ (reference sequence). Trimming stripped 5 bases from V and 5 bases from J, with 6 bases between. CDR3 length equals 11 residues. The CDR3 here is CASSVGYGYTF. The CDR3 nucleotides are TGTGCCAGCAGCGTCGGGTATGGCTACACCTTC.

This clone was found once. The genes are TRBV18 and TRBJ2-1; TRBD2 agrees at 7 bases. V was clipped by 2 bases and J by 0 bases; unmatched bases: 4. The CDR3 consists of 16 residues. CDR1 and CDR2 from the germline V gene are KGHSH and LQKENI. This CDR3 is CASSPEREPSYNEQFF. Written as DNA, the CDR3 is TGTGCCAGCTCACCAGAGCGGGAACCCTCCTACAATGAGCAGTTCTTC.

The rearrangement links TRBV5-6 to TRBJ2-7; 10 nucleotides line up with TRBD1. CDR1 is SGHDT, CDR2 YYEEEE, per germline. Unmatched junction bases numbered 9, after V lost 7 bases and J lost 5 bases. The CDR3 contains 14 residues. The CDR3 DNA reads as TGTGCCAGCCGAGGGGACAGGGGAATACACGAGCAGTACTTC. This sequence encodes CASRGDRGIHEQYF.

V gene TRBV6-1 combines with J gene TRBJ2-7, with D tentatively TRBD1 (5 bases). CDR3 length: 14 amino acids. Germline CDR1 MNHNS, CDR2 SASEGT. Trimming took 3 bases from V and 0 from J, leaving 9 bases between them. CDR3 DNA: TGTGCCAGCAGTGAGCCAGGGCACTCCTACGAGCAGTACTTC. It is translated as CASSEPGHSYEQYF.

This clone was recorded a few times. V gene TRBV2 combines with J gene TRBJ1-6; D is unclear. The CDR3 is 17 amino acids. The germline CDR1 and CDR2 sequences are SNHLY and FYNNEI. The V gene lost 3 bases and the J gene lost 8 bases, with 20 bases spanning the gap. In nucleotides, the CDR3 is TGTGCCAGCAGTGAGTTTTCGGTGGGCAATTTGGATTCACCCCTCCACTTT. Protein sequence: CASSEFSVGNLDSPLHF.

The genes are TRBV27 and TRBJ1-1, with unresolved D. V was shortened by 2 bases and J by 5 bases, with 12 bases between the two germline ends. The CDR3 is 14 residues long. Germline CDR1 and CDR2: MNHEY and SMNVEV (reference sequence). The DNA for the CDR3 is TGTGCCAGCAGTTTAGGGTACGGGAAAACTGAAGCTTTCTTT. Protein: CASSLGYGKTEAFF.

The rearrangement links TRBV30 to TRBJ2-7; no reliable D call. This CDR3 has 11 amino acids. The germline V and J ends were trimmed by 1 base and 5 bases, with 6 bases remaining between them. From germline, CDR1 is GTSNPN and CDR2 SVGIG (reference sequence). In nucleotides, the CDR3 is TGTGCCTGGAGTGGGGTGGACGAGCAGTACTTC. It encodes CAWSGVDEQYF. Filled out from reference TRBV30 and TRBJ2-7, the complete variable domain reads SQTIHQWPATLVQPVGSPLSLECTVEGTSNPNLYWYRQAAGRGLQLLFYSVGIGQISSEVPQNLSASRPQDRQFILSSKKLLLSDSGFYLCAWSGVDEQYFGPGTRLTVT.

The chain carries TRBV11-2 and TRBJ1-4; D is uncertain. Germline loops: CDR1 SGHAT, CDR2 FQNNGV. This CDR3 has 13 residues. The V gene lost 0 bases and the J gene lost 8 bases, with 7 bases spanning the gap. The CDR3, as DNA: TGTGCCAGCAGCTTAGAGCCGGGGGAAAAACTGTTTTTT. Translation gives CASSLEPGEKLFF.

The CDR3 sequence is CASSGTGTLQYF. The CDR3 DNA reads TGTGCCAGTAGTGGGACAGGGACCCTGCAGTACTTC. J is TRBJ2-7 and V is TRBV19; 9 bases map to TRBD1. The CDR3 is 12 residues long. Germline loops: CDR1 LNHDA, CDR2 SQIVND (reference sequence). V gave up 5 bases and J gave up 9 bases; unmatched junction bases: 5.